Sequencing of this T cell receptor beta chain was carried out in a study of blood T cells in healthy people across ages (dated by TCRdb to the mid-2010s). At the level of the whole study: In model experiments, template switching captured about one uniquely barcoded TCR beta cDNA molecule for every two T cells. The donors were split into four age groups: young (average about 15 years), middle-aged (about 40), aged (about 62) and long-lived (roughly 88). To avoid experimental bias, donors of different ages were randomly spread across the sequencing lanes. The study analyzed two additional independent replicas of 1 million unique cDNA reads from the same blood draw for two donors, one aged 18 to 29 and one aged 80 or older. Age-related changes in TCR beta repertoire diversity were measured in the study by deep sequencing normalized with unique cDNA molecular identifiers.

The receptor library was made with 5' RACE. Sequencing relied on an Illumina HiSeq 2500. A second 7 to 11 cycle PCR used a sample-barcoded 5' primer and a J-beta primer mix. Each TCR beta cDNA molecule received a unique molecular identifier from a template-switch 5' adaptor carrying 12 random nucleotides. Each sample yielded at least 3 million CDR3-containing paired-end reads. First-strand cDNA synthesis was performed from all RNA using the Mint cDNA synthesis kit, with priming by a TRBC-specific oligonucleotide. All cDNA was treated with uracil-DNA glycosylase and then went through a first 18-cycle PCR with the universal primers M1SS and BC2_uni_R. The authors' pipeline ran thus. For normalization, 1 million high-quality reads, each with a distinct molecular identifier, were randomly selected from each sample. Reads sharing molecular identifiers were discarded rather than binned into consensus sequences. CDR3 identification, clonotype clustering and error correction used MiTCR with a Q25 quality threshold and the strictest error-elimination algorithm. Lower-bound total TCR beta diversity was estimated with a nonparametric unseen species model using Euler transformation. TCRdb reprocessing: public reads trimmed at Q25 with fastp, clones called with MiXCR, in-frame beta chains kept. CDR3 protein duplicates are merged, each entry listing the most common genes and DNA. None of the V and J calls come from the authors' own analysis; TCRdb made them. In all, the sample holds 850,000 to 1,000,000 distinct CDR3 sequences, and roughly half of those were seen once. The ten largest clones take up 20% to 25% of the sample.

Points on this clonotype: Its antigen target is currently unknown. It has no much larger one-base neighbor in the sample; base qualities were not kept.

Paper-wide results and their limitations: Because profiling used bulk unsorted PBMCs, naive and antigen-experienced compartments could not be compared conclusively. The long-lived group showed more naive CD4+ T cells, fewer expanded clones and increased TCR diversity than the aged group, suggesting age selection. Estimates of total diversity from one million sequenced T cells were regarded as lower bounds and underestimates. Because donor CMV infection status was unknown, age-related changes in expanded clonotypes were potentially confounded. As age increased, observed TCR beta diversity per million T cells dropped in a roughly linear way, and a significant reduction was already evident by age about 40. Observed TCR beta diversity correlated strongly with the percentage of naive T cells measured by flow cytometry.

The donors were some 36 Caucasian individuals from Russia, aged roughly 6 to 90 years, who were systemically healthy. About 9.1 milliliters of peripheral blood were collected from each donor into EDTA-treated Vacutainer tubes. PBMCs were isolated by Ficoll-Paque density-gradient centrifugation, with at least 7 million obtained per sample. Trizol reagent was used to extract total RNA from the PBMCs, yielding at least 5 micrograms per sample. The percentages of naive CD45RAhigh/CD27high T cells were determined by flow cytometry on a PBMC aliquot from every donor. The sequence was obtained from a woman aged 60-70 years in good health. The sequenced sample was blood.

The CDR3 region: CASSHNTGNNYGYTF. The DNA sequence follows: TGCGCCAGCAGCCATAATACCGGGAATAACTATGGCTACACCTTC. In this chain, TRBV4-1 is recombined with TRBJ1-2, with the D gene not confidently named. The germline V gene provides CDR1 MGHRA and CDR2 YSYEKL. Its CDR3 holds 15 amino acids, cysteine through phenylalanine. Only the CDR3 region is kept as DNA, spanning 45 bases read in frame from base 1. Relative to germline, V is 3 bases shorter and J is 1 base shorter, with 12 bases between their ends.